The 6 T cell receptor beta chains below were found in one sample sequenced in a study of blood T cells in healthy people across ages. Alongside a J-beta primer mix, a sample-barcoded 5' primer served in a second PCR lasting roughly 7 to 12 cycles. TCRdb itself ran the 5' RACE reads through MiXCR, one entry per CDR3 protein. The sample holds about 1.5 million distinct CDR3 sequences, 42% seen once. Specimen: blood. The receptors derive from a young woman in good health.

This clonotype is a singleton in its sample. This sequence joins TRBV13 and TRBJ2-5; D tentatively reads TRBD1 or TRBD2 (5 bases each). Germline CDR1 reads PRHDT; CDR2 reads FYEKMQ (reference sequence). The CDR3 runs 15 residues. V lost 2 bases to trimming and J lost 0 bases, with 10 bases between them. The CDR3 DNA sequence: TGTGCCAGCAGCTTAATGGGACCGAACCAAGAGACCCAGTACTTC. Translation: CASSLMGPNQETQYF.

This clonotype was picked up a small number of times. The V and J genes are TRBV7-9 and TRBJ1-1; TRBD1 aligns across 7 bases. The V and J ends lost 4 bases and 10 bases, in that order; junction bases with no gene match: 6. The CDR3 contains 12 residues. In germline, CDR1 is SEHNR, CDR2 FQNEAQ (reference sequence). As DNA, the CDR3 is TGTGCCAGCAGCTCCTCGACAGGGTCAGCTTTCTTT. Protein sequence: CASSSSTGSAFF. Together with reference TRBV7-9 and TRBJ1-1, the CDR3 gives the full variable domain: DTGVSQNPRHKITKRGQNVTFRCDPISEHNRLYWYRQTLGQGPEFLTYFQNEAQLEKSRLLSDRFSAERPKGSFSTLEIQRTEQGDSAMYLCASSSSTGSAFFGQGTRLTVV.

The CDR3 is CASSPPGGVFSTDTQYF. The DNA of the CDR3 is TGCGCCAGCAGTCCCCCAGGGGGCGTATTCAGCACAGATACGCAGTATTTT. This sequence joins TRBV4-1 and TRBJ2-3; TRBD1 matches 8 bases. Germline values: CDR1 MGHRA, CDR2 YSYEKL. The CDR3 spans 17 residues. V lost 6 bases, J lost 0 bases, and 11 bases stayed unmatched.

The chain employs TRBV29-1 and TRBJ2-5; D remains unclear. Germline V gives CDR1 SQVTM, CDR2 ANQGSEA. The CDR3 runs 15 residues. The ends were cut back, 4 bases at V and 3 bases at J, with 18 bases in the middle. CDR3 residues: CSVAPLSNRKETQYF. The CDR3, as DNA: TGCAGCGTTGCCCCCCTCTCCAATAGAAAAGAGACCCAGTACTTC.

This clonotype was seen repeatedly, ten times or more. The CDR3 is CASSLERGGQDTQYF. The CDR3 coding sequence is TGTGCCAGCAGTTTAGAGCGGGGGGGCCAAGATACGCAGTATTTT. V gene TRBV12-3 or TRBV12-4 combines with J gene TRBJ2-3, with 10 nucleotides matching TRBD2. This CDR3 is 15 amino acids long. V lost 1 base, J lost 5 bases, and 3 bases stayed unmatched.

The V and J genes are TRBV25-1 and TRBJ1-5; D might be TRBD1 (5 bases). V was pared by 7 bases and J by 9 bases, with 13 bases between. CDR3 length equals 12 residues. CDR1 MGHDK and CDR2 SYGVNS come from the germline V gene. CDR3 sequence reads: CASIGEAGPQHF. In DNA form, the CDR3 reads TGTGCCAGCATAGGGGAGGCCGGGCCCCAGCATTTT.